Each of the 13 T cell receptor beta chains below was sequenced from the same sample in a study of post-analysis software for immune sequencing data (dated by TCRdb to about 2015). What the authors observed across the whole study: Roughly 5 TRBV segments, including TRBV5-6, TRBV5-1 and TRBV20-1, were significantly more frequent in patients than controls.

Antigens of these TCRs are unknown. The protocol used for the library was PCR. Instrument on record: Illumina HiSeq 2500. To reduce PCR and sequencing biases, unique molecular identifiers were built into the TCR beta cDNA libraries. TCRdb handled the public reads itself, with Q25 trimming in fastp and clone calling in MiXCR, and kept productive beta chains. Entries that share a CDR3 protein sequence are merged under the most common genes and DNA. The sample table lists around 500,000 distinct CDR3 sequences, around 34% of them with a count of one. The ten largest make up less than 6% of the sample. Sequenced material: blood. The source is a girl aged 2-17 years with multiple sclerosis.

The chain is built from TRBV6-1 and TRBJ1-6; D uncertain. CDR1 and CDR2 (germline): MNHNS, SASEGT. This CDR3 contains 13 residues. Between the trimmed V and J ends, which lost 2 bases and 7 bases, there was a span of 6 bases. CDR3 coding DNA: TGTGCCAGCAGTGAACAGCCGAATTCACCCCTCCACTTT. Its protein is CASSEQPNSPLHF.

This clonotype was detected only a few times. This chain connects TRBV7-3 to TRBJ1-2; D is unresolved. With 8 bases removed from V and 4 bases from J, the gap between germline ends came to 11 bases. This CDR3 spans 12 amino acids. CDR1 is SGHTA and CDR2 is FQGTGA in the germline V gene. CDR3 loop: CASGADTYGYTF. The CDR3 bases are TGTGCCAGCGGAGCCGACACCTATGGCTACACCTTC.

V gene TRBV7-2 combines with J gene TRBJ1-2, with 9 bases fitting TRBD1. The germline V gene encodes CDR1 SGHTA and CDR2 FQGNSA. The CDR3 is made up of 15 amino acids. Germline trimming cut 1 base from V and 2 bases from J; bases unmatched to any gene: 2. The CDR3: CASSLGGQGNYGYTF. The DNA for the CDR3 is TGTGCCAGCAGCTTAGGCGGACAGGGGAACTATGGCTACACCTTC.

The chain uses TRBV20-1 and TRBJ2-1; D is perhaps TRBD1 (6 bases). The germline V gene has CDR1 DFQATT and CDR2 SNEGSKA (reference sequence). Deletions cut 1 base from V and 5 bases from J, with 18 bases between. The CDR3 consists of 16 residues. DNA for the CDR3: TGCAGTGCTAGAGTCCTAAGGGGGAGAGACAACAATGAGCAGTTCTTC. Its translation is CSARVLRGRDNNEQFF.

This clonotype has only a few counts. The J gene is TRBJ2-5, the V gene TRBV7-2; maybe TRBD2 (6 bases). V lost 3 bases, J lost 4 bases, and 12 bases lay in between. Per germline, CDR1 SGHTA and CDR2 FQGNSA. The CDR3 is 14 residues long. CDR3 region: CASSLAGWGETQYF. The CDR3 bases are TGTGCCAGCAGCTTGGCGGGGTGGGGAGAGACCCAGTACTTC.

This clonotype was recorded once. The V call is TRBV7-9, the J call TRBJ2-3; D is undetermined. Germline CDR1 and CDR2: SEHNR and FQNEAQ (reference sequence). The CDR3 extends over 12 amino acids. Trimming removed 4 bases from V and 4 bases from J, with 6 bases in between. The CDR3 loop is CASSSKSDTQYF. CDR3 DNA: TGTGCCAGCAGCTCCAAGTCAGATACGCAGTATTTT.

V is TRBV20-1 and J is TRBJ2-2; 11 bases are shared with TRBD2. CDR1 and CDR2 from the germline V gene are DFQATT and SNEGSKA (reference sequence). The CDR3 extends over 16 amino acids. The junction had 8 bases not matched to a gene; V was cut back by 3 bases and J by 5 bases. The CDR3 is CSASRLAGRTTGELFF. DNA of the CDR3: TGCAGTGCTAGTCGACTAGCGGGGCGAACGACCGGGGAGCTGTTTTTT.

This clonotype was seen only a few times. This chain joins TRBV7-3 and TRBJ2-1, with D possibly being TRBD2 (5 bases). V gave up 3 bases and J gave up 5 bases, with 14 bases separating them. CDR1 SGHTA and CDR2 FQGTGA come from the germline V gene. CDR3 size: 15 residues. DNA of the CDR3: TGTGCCAGCAGCTTGTCGGGAAGGGCTCACAATGAGCAGTTCTTC. It translates to CASSLSGRAHNEQFF.

The rearrangement uses TRBV29-1 and TRBJ2-2; D is ambiguous. V was clipped by 5 bases and J by 6 bases, with 7 bases between them. The CDR3 extends over 11 amino acids. Germline V gives CDR1 SQVTM, CDR2 ANQGSEA. CDR3 coding DNA: TGCAGCGTTAGAGTTGCCGGGGAGCTGTTTTTT. Residues: CSVRVAGELFF.

The chain links TRBV14 to TRBJ2-4; D is undetermined. Gene TRBJ2-7 matches the end of the DNA better, so the J call may be wrong. Germline CDR1 reads SGHDN; CDR2 reads FVKESK. The CDR3 spans 16 residues. For the CDR3, the DNA is TGTGCCAGCAGCCGCGCCGGGTTCTCGCCCTTCTACGAGCAGTACTTC. Its translation is CASSRAGFSPFYEQYF.

The V and J genes are TRBV5-1 and TRBJ1-5; D unclear. The CDR3 spans 13 residues. Germline lookup yields CDR1 SGHRS and CDR2 YFSETQ. Trimming removed 4 bases at V and 5 bases at J, with 10 bases between. Here the CDR3 reads CASSGRRDQPQHF. CDR3 coding DNA: TGCGCCAGCAGCGGAAGACGAGATCAGCCCCAGCATTTT.

This clonotype was observed a few times. V usage is TRBV7-9 and J usage is TRBJ1-2; D perhaps matches TRBD1 (5 bases). Trimming stripped 2 bases from V and 0 bases from J, with 10 bases between. This CDR3 has 15 amino acids. Germline loops: CDR1 SEHNR, CDR2 FQNEAQ (reference sequence). The CDR3 loop is CASSLSGIANYGYTF. The CDR3 DNA reads TGTGCCAGCAGCTTATCAGGGATAGCTAACTATGGCTACACCTTC. The full variable domain, its missing parts supplied by reference TRBV7-9 and TRBJ1-2, is DTGVSQNPRHKITKRGQNVTFRCDPISEHNRLYWYRQTLGQGPEFLTYFQNEAQLEKSRLLSDRFSAERPKGSFSTLEIQRTEQGDSAMYLCASSLSGIANYGYTFGSGTRLTVV.

The genes are TRBV29-1 and TRBJ2-3, with 7 bases that match TRBD2. The V and J ends lost 5 bases and 3 bases, in that order; junction bases with no gene match: 2. CDR1 and CDR2 (germline): SQVTM, ANQGSEA. There are 12 residues in the CDR3. In nucleotides, the CDR3 is TGCAGCGTTCCAGCGGGGACAGATACGCAGTATTTT. The encoded protein is CSVPAGTDTQYF.